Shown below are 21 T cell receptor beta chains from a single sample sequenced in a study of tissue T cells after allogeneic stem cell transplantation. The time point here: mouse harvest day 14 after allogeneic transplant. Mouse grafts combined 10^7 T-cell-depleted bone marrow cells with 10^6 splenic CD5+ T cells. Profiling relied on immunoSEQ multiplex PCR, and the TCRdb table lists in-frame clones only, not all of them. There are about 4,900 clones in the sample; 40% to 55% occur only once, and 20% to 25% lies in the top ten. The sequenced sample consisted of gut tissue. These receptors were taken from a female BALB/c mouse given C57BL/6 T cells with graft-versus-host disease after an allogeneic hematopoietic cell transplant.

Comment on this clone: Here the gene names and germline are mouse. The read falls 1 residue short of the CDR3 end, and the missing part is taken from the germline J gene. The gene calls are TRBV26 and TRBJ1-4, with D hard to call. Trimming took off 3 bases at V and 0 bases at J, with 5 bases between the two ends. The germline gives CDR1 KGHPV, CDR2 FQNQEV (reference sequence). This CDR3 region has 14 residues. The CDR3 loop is CASSLQISNERLFF. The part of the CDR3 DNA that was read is TGTGCCAGCAGTCTACAGATTTCCAACGAAAGATTATTT.

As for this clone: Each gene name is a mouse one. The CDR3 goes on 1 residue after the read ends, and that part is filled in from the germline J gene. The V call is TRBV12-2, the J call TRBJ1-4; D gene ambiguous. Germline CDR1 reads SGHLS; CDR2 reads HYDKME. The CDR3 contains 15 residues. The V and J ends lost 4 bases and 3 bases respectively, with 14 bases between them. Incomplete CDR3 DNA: TGTGCCAGCTCCCGTTTTGTACCTCCCAACGAAAGATTATTT. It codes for CASSRFVPPNERLF. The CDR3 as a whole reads CASSRFVPPNERLFF.

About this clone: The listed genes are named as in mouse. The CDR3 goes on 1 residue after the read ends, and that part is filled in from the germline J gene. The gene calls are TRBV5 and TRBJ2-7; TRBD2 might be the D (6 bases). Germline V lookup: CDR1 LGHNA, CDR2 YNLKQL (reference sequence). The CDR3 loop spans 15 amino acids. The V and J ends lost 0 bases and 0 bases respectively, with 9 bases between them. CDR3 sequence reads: CASSQDLGSSYEQYF. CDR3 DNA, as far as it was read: TGTGCCAGCAGCCAAGATCTGGGGAGCTCCTATGAACAGTAC.

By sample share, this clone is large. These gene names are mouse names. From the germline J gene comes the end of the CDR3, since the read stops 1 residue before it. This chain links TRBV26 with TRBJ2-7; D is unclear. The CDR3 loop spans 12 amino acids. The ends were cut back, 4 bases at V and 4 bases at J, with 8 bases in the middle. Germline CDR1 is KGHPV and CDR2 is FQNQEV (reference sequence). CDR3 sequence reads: CASSRDKYEQYF. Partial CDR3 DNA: TGTGCCAGCAGTCGCGACAAATATGAACAGTAC.

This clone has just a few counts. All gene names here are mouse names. The CDR3 region is CASSLTGSGNTLYF. CDR3 DNA (partial): TGTGCCAGCAGCCTGACAGGTTCTGGAAATACGCTCTAT. This rearrangement joins TRBV3 to TRBJ1-3, with TRBD1 as a possible D gene (6 bases). The read stops 1 residue short of the end of the CDR3; the missing end is completed from the germline J gene. The germline V gene encodes CDR1 SNHLY and CDR2 FYNGKV (reference sequence). The CDR3 has 14 amino acids. V was cut by 5 bases and J by 0 bases, with 8 bases left in between.

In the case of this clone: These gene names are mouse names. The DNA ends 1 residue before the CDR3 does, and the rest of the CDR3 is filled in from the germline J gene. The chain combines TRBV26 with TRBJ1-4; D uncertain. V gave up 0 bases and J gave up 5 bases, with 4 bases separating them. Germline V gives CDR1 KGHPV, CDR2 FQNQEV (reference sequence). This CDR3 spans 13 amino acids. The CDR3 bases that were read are TGTGCCAGCAGTCTGTCGAGGAACGAAAGATTATTT. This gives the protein CASSLSRNERLF. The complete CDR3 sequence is CASSLSRNERLFF.

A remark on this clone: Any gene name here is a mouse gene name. The covered CDR3 bases are TGTGCCAGCAGTCGACAGGGAGGGGGTCAAAACACCTTGTAC. Amino acid sequence: CASSRQGGGQNTLY. The entire CDR3 sequence reads CASSRQGGGQNTLYF. This rearrangement joins TRBV26 to TRBJ2-4; 7 bases line up with TRBD1. The read falls 1 residue short of the CDR3 end, and the missing part is taken from the germline J gene. V trimming: 4 bases; J trimming: 1 base; junction bases outside the gene matches: 5. Germline loops: CDR1 KGHPV, CDR2 FQNQEV (reference sequence). The CDR3 is 15 amino acids.

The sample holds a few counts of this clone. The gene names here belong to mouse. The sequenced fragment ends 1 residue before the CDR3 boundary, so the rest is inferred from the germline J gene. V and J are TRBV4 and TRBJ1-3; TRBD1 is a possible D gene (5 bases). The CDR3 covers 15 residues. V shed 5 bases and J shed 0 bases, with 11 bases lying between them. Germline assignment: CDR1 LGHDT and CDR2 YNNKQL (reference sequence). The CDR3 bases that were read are TGTGCCAGCAGCCCGGGACGAATTTCTGGAAATACGCTCTAT. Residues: CASSPGRISGNTLY. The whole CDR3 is CASSPGRISGNTLYF.

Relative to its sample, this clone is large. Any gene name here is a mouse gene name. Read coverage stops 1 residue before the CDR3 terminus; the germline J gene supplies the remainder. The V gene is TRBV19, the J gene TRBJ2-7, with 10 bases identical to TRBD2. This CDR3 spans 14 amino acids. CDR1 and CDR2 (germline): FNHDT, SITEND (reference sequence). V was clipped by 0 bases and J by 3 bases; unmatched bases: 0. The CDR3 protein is CASSIGTGGYEQYF. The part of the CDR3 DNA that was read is TGTGCCAGCAGTATAGGGACTGGGGGCTATGAACAGTAC.

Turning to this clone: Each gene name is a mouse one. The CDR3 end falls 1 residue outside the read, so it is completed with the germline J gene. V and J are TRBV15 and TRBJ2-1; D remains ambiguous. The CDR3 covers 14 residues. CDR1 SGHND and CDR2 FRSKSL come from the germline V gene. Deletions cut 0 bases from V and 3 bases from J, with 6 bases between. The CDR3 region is CASSLAGSYAEQFF. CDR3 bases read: TGTGCCAGCAGTTTAGCAGGGAGCTATGCTGAGCAGTTC. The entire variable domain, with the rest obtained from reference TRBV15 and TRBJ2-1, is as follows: DAGVTQTPRHEVAEKGQTIILKCEPVSGHNDLFWYRQTKIQGLELLSYFRSKSLMEDGGAFKDRFKAEMLNSSFSTLKIQPTEPKDSAVYLCASSLAGSYAEQFFGPGTRLTVL.

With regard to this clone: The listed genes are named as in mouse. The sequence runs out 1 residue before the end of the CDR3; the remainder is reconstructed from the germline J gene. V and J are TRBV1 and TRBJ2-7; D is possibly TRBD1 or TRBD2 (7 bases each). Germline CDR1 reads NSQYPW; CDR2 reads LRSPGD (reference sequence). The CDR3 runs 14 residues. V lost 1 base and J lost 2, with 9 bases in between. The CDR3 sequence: CTCSAAGGAYEQYF. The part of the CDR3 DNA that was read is TGCACCTGCAGTGCAGCAGGGGGGGCCTATGAACAGTAC.

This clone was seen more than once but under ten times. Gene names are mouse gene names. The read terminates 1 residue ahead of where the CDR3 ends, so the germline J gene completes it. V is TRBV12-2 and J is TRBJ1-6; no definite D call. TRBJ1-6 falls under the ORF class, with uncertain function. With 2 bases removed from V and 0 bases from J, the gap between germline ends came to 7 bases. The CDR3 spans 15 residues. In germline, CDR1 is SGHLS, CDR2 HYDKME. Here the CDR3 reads CASSRQLSYNSPLYF. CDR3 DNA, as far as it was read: TGTGCCAGCTCTCGACAACTTTCCTATAATTCGCCCCTCTAC.

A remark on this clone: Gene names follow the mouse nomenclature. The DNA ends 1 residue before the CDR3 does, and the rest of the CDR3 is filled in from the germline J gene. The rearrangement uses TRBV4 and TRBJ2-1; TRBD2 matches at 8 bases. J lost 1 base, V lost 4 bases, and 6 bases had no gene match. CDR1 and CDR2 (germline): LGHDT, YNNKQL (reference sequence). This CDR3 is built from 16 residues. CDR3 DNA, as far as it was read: TGTGCCAGCAGCTTAAACTGGGGGATGAACTATGCTGAGCAGTTC. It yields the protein CASSLNWGMNYAEQF. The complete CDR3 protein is CASSLNWGMNYAEQFF.

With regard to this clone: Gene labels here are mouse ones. The CDR3 DNA, read in part, is TGTGCCAGCAGTTTCGACAGGGCCCTATATGAACAGTAC. It codes for CASSFDRALYEQY. The full CDR3 is CASSFDRALYEQYF. The chain employs TRBV26 and TRBJ2-7; 7 bases map to TRBD1. The sequence runs out 1 residue before the end of the CDR3; the remainder is reconstructed from the germline J gene. The length of the CDR3 is 14 residues. V lost 5 bases to trimming and J lost 4 bases; unmatched junction nucleotides: 8. Germline V CDR1 and CDR2: KGHPV, FQNQEV (reference sequence).

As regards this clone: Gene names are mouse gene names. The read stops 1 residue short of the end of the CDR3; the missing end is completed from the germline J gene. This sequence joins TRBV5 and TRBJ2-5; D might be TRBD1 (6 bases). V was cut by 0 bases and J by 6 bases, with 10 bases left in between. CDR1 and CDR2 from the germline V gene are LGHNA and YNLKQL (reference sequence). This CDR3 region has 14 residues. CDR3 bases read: TGTGCCAGCAGCCAAGAGGGGAGGGGGGACACCCAGTAC. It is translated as CASSQEGRGDTQY. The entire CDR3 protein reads CASSQEGRGDTQYF.

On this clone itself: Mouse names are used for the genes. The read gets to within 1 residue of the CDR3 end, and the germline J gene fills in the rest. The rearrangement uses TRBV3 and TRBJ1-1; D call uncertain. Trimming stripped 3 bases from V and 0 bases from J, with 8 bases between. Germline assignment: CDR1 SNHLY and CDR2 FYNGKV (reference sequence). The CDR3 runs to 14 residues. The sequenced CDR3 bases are TGTGCCAGCAGCTTGCGCCGTTCAAACACAGAAGTCTTC. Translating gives CASSLRRSNTEVF. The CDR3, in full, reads CASSLRRSNTEVFF.

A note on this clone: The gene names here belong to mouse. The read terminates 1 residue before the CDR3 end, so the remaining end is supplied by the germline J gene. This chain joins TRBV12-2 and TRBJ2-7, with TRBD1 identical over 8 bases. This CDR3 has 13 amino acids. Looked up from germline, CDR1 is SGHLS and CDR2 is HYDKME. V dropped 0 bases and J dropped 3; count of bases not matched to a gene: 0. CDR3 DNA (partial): TGTGCCAGCTCTCTCGACAGGGGCTATGAACAGTAC. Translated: CASSLDRGYEQY. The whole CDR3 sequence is CASSLDRGYEQYF. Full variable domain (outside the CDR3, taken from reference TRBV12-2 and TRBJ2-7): NSGVVQSPRYIIKGKGERSILKCIPISGHLSVAWYQQTQGQELKFFIQHYDKMERDKGNLPSRFSVQQFDDYHSEMNMSALELEDSAVYFCASSLDRGYEQYFGPGTRLTVL.

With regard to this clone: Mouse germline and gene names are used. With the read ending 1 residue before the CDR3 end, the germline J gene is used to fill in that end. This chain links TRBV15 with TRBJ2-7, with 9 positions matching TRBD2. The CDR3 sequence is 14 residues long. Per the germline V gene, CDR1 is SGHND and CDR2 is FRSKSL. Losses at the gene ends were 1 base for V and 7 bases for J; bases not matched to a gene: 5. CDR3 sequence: CASSLGGGAREQYF. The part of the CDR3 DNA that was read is TGTGCCAGCAGTTTAGGTGGGGGGGCGCGGGAACAGTAC.

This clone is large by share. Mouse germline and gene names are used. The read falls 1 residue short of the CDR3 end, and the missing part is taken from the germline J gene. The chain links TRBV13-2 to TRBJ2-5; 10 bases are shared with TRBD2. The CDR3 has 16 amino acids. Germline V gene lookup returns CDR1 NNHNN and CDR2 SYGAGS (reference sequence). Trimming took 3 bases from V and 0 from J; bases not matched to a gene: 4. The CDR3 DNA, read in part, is TGTGCCAGCGGTGGCGGACTGGGGGTTAACCAAGACACCCAGTAC. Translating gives CASGGGLGVNQDTQY. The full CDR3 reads CASGGGLGVNQDTQYF.

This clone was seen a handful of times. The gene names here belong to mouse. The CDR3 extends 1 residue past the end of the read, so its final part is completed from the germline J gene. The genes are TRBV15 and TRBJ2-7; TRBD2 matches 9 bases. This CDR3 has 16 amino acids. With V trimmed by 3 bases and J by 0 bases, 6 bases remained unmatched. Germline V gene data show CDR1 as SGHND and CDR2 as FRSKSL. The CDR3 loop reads CASSLGWGGSSYEQYF. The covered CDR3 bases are TGTGCCAGCAGTTTGGGCTGGGGGGGGAGCTCCTATGAACAGTAC.

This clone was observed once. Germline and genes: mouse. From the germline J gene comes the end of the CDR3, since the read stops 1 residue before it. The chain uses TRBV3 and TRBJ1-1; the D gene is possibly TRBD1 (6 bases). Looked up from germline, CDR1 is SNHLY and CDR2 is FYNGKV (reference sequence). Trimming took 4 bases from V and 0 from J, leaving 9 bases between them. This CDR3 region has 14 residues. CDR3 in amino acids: CASSSGQANTEVFF. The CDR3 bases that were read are TGTGCCAGCAGCTCGGGACAAGCAAACACAGAAGTCTTC.